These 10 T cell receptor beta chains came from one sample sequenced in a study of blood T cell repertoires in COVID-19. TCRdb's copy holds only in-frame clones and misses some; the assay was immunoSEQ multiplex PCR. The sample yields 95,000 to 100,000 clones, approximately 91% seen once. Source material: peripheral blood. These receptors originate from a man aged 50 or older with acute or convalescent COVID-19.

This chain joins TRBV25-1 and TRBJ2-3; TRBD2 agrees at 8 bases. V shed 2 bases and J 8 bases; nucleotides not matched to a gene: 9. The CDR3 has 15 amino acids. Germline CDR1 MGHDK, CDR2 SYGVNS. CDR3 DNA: TGTGCCAGCAGTGAACCGGGGGGGGCAATTACTACGCAGTATTTT. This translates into CASSEPGGAITTQYF.

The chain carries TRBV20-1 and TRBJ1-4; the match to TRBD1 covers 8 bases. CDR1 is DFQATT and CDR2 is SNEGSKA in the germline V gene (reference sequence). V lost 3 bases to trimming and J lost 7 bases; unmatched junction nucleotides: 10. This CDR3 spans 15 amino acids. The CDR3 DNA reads TGCAGTGCTAGTCCCTTGCAGGGGGCGACTGAAAAACTGTTTTTT. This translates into CSASPLQGATEKLFF.

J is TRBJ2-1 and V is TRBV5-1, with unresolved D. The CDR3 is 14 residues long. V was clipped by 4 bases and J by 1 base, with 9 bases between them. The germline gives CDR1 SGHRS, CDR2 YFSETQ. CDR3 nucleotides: TGCGCCAGCAGCCTGCAGGATTCCTACAATGAGCAGTTCTTC. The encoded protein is CASSLQDSYNEQFF.

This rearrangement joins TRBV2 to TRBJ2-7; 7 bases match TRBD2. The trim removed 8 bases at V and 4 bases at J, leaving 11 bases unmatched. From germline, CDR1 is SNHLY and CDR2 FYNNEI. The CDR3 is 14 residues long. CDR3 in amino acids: CASGYGGSLYEQYF. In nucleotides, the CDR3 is TGTGCCAGCGGATACGGGGGGTCCTTATACGAGCAGTACTTC.

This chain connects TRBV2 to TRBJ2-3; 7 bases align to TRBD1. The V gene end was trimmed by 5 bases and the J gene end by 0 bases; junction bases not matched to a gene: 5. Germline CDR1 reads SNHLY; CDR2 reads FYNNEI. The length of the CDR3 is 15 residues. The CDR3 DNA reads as TGTGCCAGCAGTACCGGGACAGAAAGCACAGATACGCAGTATTTT. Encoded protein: CASSTGTESTDTQYF.

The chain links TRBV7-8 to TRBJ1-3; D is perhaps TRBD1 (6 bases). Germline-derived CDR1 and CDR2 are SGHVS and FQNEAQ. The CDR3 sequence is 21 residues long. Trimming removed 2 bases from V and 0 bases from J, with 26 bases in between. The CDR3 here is CASSLLRVGQPSDFSGNTIYF. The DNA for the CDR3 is TGTGCCAGCAGCTTACTTAGAGTGGGACAACCATCTGACTTCTCTGGAAACACCATATATTTT.

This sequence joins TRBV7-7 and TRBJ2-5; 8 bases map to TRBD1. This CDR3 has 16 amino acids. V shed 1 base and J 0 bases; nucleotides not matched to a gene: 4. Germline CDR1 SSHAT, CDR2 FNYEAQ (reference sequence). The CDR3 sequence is CASSLGNRGYQETQYF. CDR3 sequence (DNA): TGTGCCAGCAGCTTAGGGAACAGGGGGTACCAAGAGACCCAGTACTTC. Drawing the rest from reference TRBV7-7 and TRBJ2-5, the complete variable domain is GAGVSQSPRYKVTKRGQDVTLRCDPISSHATLYWYQQALGQGPEFLTYFNYEAQPDKSGLPSDRFSAERPEGSISTLTIQRTEQRDSAMYRCASSLGNRGYQETQYFGPGTRLLVL.

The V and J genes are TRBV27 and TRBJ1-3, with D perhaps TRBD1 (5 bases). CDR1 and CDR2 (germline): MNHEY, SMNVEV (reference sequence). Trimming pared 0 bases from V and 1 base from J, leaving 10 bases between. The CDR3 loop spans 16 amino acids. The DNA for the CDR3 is TGTGCCAGCAGTTTATCATTAGGGGATTCTGGAAACACCATATATTTT. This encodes CASSLSLGDSGNTIYF.

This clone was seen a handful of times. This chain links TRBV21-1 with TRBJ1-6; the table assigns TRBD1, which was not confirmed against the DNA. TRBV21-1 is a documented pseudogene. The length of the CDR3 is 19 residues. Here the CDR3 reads CASSIHRQGRVEWNSPLHF. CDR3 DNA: TGTGCCAGCAGCATTCATAGACAGGGGCGAGTAGAATGGAATTCACCCCTCCACTTT.

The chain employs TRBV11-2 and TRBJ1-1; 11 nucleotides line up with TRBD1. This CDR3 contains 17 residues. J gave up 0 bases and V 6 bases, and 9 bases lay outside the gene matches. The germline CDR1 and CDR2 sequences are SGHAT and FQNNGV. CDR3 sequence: CASRPGQGASMNTEAFF. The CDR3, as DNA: TGTGCCAGCAGACCCGGACAGGGGGCAAGCATGAACACTGAAGCTTTCTTT.